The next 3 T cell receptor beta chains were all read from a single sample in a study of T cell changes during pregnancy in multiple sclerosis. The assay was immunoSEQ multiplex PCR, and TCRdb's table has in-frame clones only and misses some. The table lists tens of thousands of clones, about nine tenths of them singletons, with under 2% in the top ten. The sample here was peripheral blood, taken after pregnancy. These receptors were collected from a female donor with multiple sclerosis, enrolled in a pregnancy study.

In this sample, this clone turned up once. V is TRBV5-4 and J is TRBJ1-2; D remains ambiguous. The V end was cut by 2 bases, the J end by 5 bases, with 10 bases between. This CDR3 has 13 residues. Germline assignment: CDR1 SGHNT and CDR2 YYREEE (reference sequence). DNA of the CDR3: TGTGCCAGCAGCTTAATAACCGGGTATGGCTACACCTTC. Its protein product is CASSLITGYGYTF.

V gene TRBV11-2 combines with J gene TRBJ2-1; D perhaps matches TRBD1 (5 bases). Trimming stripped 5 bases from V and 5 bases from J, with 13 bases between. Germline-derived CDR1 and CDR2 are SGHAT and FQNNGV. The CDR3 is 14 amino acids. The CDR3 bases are TGTGCCAGCAGCAAGGGGTCAGCAAACAATGAGCAGTTCTTC. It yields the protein CASSKGSANNEQFF. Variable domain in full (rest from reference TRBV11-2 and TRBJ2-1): EAGVAQSPRYKIIEKRQSVAFWCNPISGHATLYWYQQILGQGPKLLIQFQNNGVVDDSQLPKDRFSAERLKGVDSTLKIQPAKLEDSAVYLCASSKGSANNEQFFGPGTRLTVL.

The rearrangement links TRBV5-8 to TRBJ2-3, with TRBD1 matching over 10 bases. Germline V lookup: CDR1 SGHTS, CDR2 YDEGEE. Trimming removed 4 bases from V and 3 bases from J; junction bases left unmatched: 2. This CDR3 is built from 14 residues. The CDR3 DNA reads TGTGCCAGCAGCGACAGGGGGCAAACAGATACGCAGTATTTT. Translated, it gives CASSDRGQTDTQYF.